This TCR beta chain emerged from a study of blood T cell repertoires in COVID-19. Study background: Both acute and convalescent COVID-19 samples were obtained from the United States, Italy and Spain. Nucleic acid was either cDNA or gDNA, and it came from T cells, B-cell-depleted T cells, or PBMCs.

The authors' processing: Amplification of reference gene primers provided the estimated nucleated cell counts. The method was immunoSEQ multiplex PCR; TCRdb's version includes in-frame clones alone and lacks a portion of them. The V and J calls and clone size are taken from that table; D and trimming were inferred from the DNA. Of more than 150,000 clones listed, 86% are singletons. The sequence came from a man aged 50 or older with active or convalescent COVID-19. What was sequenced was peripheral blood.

The CDR3 reads CASSQGTIQDTQYF. The DNA for the CDR3 is TGCGCCAGCAGCCAGGGGACTATACAAGATACGCAGTATTTT. The genes are TRBV4-3 and TRBJ2-3; 7 bases agree with TRBD2. This CDR3 spans 14 amino acids. Trimming took 3 bases from V and 5 from J; bases not matched to a gene: 5. The germline V gene has CDR1 LGHNA and CDR2 YSLEER.